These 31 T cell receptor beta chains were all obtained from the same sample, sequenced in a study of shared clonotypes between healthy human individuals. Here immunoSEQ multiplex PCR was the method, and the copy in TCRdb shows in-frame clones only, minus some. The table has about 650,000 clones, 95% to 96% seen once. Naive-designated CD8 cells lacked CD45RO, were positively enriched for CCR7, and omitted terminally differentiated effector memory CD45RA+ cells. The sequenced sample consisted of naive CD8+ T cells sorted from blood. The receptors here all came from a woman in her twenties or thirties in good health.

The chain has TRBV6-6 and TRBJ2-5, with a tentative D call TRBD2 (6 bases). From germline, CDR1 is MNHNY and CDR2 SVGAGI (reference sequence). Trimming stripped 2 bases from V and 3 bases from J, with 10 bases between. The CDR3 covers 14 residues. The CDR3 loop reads CASSYGSGEETQYF. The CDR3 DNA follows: TGTGCCAGCAGTTACGGGTCGGGAGAAGAGACCCAGTACTTC.

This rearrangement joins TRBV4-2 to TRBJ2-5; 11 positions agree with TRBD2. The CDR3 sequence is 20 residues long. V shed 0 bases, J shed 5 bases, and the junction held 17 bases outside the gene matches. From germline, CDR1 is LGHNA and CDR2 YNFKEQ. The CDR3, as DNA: TGTGCCAGCAGCCAAGATAGTAGGCCGGGAACTAGCGGGAGATGGGAGACCCAGTACTTC. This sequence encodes CASSQDSRPGTSGRWETQYF.

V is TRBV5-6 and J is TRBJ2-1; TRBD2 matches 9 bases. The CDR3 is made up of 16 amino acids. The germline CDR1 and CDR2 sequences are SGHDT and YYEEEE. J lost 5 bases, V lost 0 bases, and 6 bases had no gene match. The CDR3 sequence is CASSLGAGGPDNEQFF. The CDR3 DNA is TGTGCCAGCAGCTTGGGGGCGGGAGGGCCGGACAATGAGCAGTTCTTC.

The CDR3 sequence: CASSLTSGIGTGELFF. The CDR3 DNA sequence: TGTGCCAGCAGTTTAACTAGCGGGATCGGAACCGGGGAGCTGTTTTTT. The chain couples TRBV27 to TRBJ2-2; 10 bases agree with TRBD2. The CDR3 covers 16 residues. Germline-derived CDR1 and CDR2 are MNHEY and SMNVEV (reference sequence). V lost 2 bases, J lost 5 bases, and 5 bases stayed unmatched.

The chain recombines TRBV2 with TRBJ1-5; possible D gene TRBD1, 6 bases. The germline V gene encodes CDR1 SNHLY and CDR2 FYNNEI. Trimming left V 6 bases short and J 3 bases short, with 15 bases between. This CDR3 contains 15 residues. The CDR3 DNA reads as TGTGCCAGCAGGCCTAGTACAGGGATCAATCAGCCCCAGCATTTT. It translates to CASRPSTGINQPQHF. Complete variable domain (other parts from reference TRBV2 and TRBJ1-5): EPEVTQTPSHQVTQMGQEVILRCVPISNHLYFYWYRQILGQKVEFLVSFYNNEISEKSEIFDDQFSVERPDGSNFTLKIRSTKLEDSAMYFCASRPSTGINQPQHFGDGTRLSIL.

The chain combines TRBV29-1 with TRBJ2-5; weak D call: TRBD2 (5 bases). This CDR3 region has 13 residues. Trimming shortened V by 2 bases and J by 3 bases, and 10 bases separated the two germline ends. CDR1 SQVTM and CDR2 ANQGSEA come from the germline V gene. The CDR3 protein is CSVESGIEETQYF. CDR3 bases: TGCAGCGTTGAAAGCGGAATAGAAGAGACCCAGTACTTC.

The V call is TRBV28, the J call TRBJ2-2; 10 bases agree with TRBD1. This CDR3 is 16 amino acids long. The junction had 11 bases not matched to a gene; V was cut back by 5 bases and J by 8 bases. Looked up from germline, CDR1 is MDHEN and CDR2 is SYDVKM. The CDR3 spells CASSHPRDRGVGELFF. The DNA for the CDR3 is TGTGCCAGCAGTCACCCTCGGGACAGGGGTGTTGGGGAGCTGTTTTTT.

Here the CDR3 reads CASSQDGAQGGKTQYF. The CDR3 coding sequence is TGCGCCAGCAGCCAAGATGGGGCACAGGGGGGAAAGACCCAGTACTTC. The chain combines TRBV4-1 with TRBJ2-5; 8 bases map to TRBD1. CDR1 and CDR2 from the germline V gene are MGHRA and YSYEKL. V gave up 0 bases and J gave up 6 bases; unmatched junction bases: 9. This CDR3 spans 16 amino acids.

CDR3 nucleotide sequence: TGCGCCAGCAGCCAGGAGGACATGAGCTCCTACGAGCAGTACTTC. Protein product: CASSQEDMSSYEQYF. This chain joins TRBV4-1 and TRBJ2-5; the D call may be TRBD1 or TRBD2 (5 bases each). The DNA end is more similar to TRBJ2-7, so the J call may be wrong. CDR1 and CDR2 from the germline V gene are MGHRA and YSYEKL. This CDR3 region has 15 residues.

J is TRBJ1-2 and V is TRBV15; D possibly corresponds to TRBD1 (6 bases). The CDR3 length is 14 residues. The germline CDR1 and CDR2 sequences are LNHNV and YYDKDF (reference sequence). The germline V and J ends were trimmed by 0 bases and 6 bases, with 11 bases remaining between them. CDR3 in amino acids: CATSRDRQGNGYTF. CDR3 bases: TGTGCCACCAGCAGAGATCGGCAGGGGAATGGCTACACCTTC.

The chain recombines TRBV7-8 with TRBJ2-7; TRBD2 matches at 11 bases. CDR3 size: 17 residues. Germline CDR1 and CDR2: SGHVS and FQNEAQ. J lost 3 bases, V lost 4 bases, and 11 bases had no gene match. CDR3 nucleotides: TGTGCCAGCAGCTCATCAGGGGGGGGACTAGCGGTCTACGAGCAGTACTTC. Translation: CASSSSGGGLAVYEQYF.

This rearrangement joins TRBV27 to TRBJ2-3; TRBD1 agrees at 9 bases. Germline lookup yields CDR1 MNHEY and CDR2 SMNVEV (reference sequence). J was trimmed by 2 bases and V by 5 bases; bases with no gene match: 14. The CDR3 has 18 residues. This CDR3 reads CASSASSEDRGPTDTQYF. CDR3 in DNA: TGTGCCAGCAGTGCCTCCTCCGAGGACAGGGGTCCCACAGATACGCAGTATTTT.

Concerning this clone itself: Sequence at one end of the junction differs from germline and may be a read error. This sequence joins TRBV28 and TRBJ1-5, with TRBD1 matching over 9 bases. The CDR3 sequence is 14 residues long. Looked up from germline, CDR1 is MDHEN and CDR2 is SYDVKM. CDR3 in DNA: TGTACCAGCAGCTTCGGGACAGGGAATCAGCCCCAGCATTTT. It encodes CTSSFGTGNQPQHF.

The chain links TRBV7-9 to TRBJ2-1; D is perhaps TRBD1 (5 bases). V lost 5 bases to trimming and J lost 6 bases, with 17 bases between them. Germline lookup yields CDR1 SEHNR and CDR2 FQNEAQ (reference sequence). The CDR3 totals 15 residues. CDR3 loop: CASSPDTTRSNEQFF. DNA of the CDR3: TGTGCCAGCAGCCCGGACACCACCCGGTCCAATGAGCAGTTCTTC. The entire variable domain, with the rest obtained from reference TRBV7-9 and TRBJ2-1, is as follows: DTGVSQNPRHKITKRGQNVTFRCDPISEHNRLYWYRQTLGQGPEFLTYFQNEAQLEKSRLLSDRFSAERPKGSFSTLEIQRTEQGDSAMYLCASSPDTTRSNEQFFGPGTRLTVL.

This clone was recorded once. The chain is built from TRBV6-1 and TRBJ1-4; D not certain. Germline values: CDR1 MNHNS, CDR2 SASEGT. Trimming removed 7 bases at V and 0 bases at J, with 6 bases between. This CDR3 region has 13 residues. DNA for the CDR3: TGTGCCAGCATGGATGCAACTAATGAAAAACTGTTTTTT. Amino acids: CASMDATNEKLFF.

The CDR3 DNA reads TGTGCCAGCAGCCCGGGACTAGCGGGATCGGAGCAGTACTTC. This translates into CASSPGLAGSEQYF. V gene TRBV14 combines with J gene TRBJ2-7; TRBD2 agrees at 13 bases. This CDR3 has 14 amino acids. Germline V gene sequence: CDR1 SGHDN, CDR2 FVKESK. V shed 4 bases, J shed 7 bases, and the junction held 4 bases outside the gene matches. Drawing the rest from reference TRBV14 and TRBJ2-7, the complete variable domain is EAGVTQFPSHSVIEKGQTVTLRCDPISGHDNLYWYRRVMGKEIKFLLHFVKESKQDESGMPNNRFLAERTGGTYSTLKVQPAELEDSGVYFCASSPGLAGSEQYFGPGTRLTVT.

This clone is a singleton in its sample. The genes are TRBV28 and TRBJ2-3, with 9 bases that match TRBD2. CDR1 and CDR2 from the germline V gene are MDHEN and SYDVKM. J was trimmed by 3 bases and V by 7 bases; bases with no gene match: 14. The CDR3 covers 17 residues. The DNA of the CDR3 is TGTGCCAGCACCTCGCCTTTTAGCGGGAGAGTAACAGATACGCAGTATTTT. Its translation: CASTSPFSGRVTDTQYF.

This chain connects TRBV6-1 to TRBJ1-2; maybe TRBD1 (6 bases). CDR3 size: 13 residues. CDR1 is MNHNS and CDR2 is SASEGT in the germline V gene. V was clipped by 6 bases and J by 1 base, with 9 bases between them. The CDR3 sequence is CASRDSINYGYTF. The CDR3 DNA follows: TGTGCCAGCAGGGACAGCATTAACTATGGCTACACCTTC.

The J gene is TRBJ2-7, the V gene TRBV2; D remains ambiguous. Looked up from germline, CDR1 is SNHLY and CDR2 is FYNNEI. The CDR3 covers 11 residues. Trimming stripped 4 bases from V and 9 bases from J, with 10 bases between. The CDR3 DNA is TGTGCCAGCAGTGGGGAAACGGGGCAGTACTTC. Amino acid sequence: CASSGETGQYF. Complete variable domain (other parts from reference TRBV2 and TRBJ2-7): EPEVTQTPSHQVTQMGQEVILRCVPISNHLYFYWYRQILGQKVEFLVSFYNNEISEKSEIFDDQFSVERPDGSNFTLKIRSTKLEDSAMYFCASSGETGQYFGPGTRLTVT.

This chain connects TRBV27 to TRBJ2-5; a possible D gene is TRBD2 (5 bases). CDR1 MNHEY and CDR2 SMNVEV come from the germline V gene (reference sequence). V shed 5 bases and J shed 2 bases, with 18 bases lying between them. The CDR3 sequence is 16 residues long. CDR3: CASSPLSGNWQETQYF. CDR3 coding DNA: TGTGCCAGCAGTCCCCTATCGGGGAATTGGCAAGAGACCCAGTACTTC.

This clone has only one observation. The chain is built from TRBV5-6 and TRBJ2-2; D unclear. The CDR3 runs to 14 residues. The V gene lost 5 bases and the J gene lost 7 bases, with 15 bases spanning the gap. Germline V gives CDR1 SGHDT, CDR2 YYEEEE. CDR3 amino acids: CASSTTLFIGELFF. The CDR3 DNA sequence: TGTGCCAGCAGTACGACGTTGTTTATCGGGGAGCTGTTTTTT.

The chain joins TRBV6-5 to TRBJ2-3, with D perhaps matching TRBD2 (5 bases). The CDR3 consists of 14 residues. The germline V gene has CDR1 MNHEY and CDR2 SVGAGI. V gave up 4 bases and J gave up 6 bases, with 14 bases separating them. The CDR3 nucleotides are TGTGCCAGCAGTTTCGCGGGTTCTGCGGATACGCAGTATTTT. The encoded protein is CASSFAGSADTQYF.

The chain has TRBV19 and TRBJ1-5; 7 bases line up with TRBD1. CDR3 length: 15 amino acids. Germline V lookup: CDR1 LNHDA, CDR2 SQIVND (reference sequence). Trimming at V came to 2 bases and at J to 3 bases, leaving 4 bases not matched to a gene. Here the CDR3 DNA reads TGTGCCAGTAGTATATTCGGACAGGTCAATCAGCCCCAGCATTTT. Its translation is CASSIFGQVNQPQHF.

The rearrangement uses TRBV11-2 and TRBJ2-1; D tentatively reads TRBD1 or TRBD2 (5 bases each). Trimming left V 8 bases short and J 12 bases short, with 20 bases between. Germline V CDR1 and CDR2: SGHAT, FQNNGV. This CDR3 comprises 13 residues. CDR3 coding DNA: TGTGCCAGCGAGGGACCTCCCCTTACAGGGCAGTTCTTC. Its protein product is CASEGPPLTGQFF.

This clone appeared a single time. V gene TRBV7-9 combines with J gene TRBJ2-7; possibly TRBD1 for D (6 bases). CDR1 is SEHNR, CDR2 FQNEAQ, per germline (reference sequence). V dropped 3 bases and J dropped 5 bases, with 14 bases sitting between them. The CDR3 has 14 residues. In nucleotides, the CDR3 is TGTGCCAGCAGCTTTTCAACAGGGCCCCACGAGCAGTACTTC. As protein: CASSFSTGPHEQYF.

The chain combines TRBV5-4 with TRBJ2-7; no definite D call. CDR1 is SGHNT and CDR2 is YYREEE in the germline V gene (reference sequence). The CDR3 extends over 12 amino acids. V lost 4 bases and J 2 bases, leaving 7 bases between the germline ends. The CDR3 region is CASSDGTYEQYF. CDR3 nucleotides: TGTGCCAGCAGCGATGGGACCTACGAGCAGTACTTC.

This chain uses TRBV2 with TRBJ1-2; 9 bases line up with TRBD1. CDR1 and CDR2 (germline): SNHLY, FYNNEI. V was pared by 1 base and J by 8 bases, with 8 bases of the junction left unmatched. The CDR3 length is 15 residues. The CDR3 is CASSEGWTGDSGYTF. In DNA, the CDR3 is TGTGCCAGCAGTGAAGGGTGGACAGGGGACTCCGGCTACACCTTC.

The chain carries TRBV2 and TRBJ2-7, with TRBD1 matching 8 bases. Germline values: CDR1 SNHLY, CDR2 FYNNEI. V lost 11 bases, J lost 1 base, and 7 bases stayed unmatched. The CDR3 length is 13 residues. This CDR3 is CAYSRDRSYEQYF. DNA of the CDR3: TGTGCCTACTCCCGGGACAGGTCCTACGAGCAGTACTTC.

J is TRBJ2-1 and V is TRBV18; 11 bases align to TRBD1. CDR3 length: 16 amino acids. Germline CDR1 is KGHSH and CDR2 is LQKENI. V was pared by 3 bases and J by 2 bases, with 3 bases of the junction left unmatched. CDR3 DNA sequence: TGTGCCAGCTCACCGGGACAGGGGGTGCCCTACAATGAGCAGTTCTTC. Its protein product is CASSPGQGVPYNEQFF.

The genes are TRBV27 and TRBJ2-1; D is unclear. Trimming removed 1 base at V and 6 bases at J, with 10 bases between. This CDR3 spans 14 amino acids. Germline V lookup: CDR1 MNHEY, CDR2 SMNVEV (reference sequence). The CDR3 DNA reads TGTGCCAGCAGTTTATTAGGTTCGGGCAATGAGCAGTTCTTC. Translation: CASSLLGSGNEQFF.

The CDR3 region has the DNA TGCGCCAGCAGCCAGGTTAGCGGGAGTGGGTCCGAGCAGTACTTC. It encodes CASSQVSGSGSEQYF. The chain links TRBV4-1 to TRBJ2-5; TRBD2 aligns across 9 bases. The J call may be incorrect, as the DNA end agrees better with TRBJ2-7. This CDR3 is 15 amino acids long. Germline CDR1 MGHRA, CDR2 YSYEKL.